The clone carrying this T cell receptor beta chain was seen once. Splitting the CD4+ cells yielded a CD45RA+ naive subset and a CD45RA-negative memory subset. Some 30,000 T cell genomes, or 200 ng DNA, went into the sorted-subset replicate PCRs. Produced via immunoSEQ multiplex PCR; TCRdb's table is partial and in-frame only. The sample yields 1 million to 1.2 million clones, roughly 77% seen once. This sample was taken from a study of shared clonotypes between healthy human individuals. This receptor was obtained from a man aged 18 to 35 in good health. Some clones in this sample may be carry-over from other donors' samples. Sequencing was carried out using memory CD4+ T cells from PBMCs. This sample's subset: CD45RA-negative fraction.

DNA for the CDR3: TGTGCCGCCAACGTGCCCCCCGCGGACACTGAAGCTTTCTTT. This sequence encodes CAANVPPADTEAFF. The chain uses TRBV30 and TRBJ1-1; no definite D call. The CDR3 runs to 14 residues. In germline, CDR1 is GTSNPN, CDR2 SVGIG (reference sequence). V gave up 8 bases and J gave up 3 bases, with 19 bases separating them.